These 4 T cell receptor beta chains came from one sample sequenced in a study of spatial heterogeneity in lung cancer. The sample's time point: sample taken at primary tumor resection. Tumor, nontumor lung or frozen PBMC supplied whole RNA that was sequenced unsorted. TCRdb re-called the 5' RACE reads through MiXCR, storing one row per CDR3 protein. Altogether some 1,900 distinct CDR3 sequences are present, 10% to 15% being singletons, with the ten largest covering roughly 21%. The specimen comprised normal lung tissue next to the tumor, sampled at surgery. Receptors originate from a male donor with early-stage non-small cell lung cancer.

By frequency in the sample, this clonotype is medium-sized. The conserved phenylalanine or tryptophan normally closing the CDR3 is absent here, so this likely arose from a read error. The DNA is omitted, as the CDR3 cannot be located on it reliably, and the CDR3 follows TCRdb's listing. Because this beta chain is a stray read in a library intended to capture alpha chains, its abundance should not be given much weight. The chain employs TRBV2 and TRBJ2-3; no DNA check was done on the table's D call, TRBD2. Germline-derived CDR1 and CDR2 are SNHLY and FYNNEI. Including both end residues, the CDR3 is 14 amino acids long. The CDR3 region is CASSSPGGGLAALL.

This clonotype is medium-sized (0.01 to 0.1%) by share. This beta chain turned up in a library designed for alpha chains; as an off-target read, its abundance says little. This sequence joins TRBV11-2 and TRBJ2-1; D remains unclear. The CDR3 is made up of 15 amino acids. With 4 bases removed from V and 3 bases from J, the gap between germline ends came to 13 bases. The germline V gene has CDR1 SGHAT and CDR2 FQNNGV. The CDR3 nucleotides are TGTGCCAGCAGCTCAGCTCACCGACTCTACAATGAGCAGTTCTTC. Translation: CASSSAHRLYNEQFF.

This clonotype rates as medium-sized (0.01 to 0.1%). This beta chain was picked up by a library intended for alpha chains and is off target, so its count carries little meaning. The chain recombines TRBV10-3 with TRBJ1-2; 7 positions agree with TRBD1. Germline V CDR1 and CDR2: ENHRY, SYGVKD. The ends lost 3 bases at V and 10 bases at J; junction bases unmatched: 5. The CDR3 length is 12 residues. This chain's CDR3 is CAISDEGAYYTF. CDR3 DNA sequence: TGTGCCATCAGTGACGAGGGGGCTTACTACACCTTC.

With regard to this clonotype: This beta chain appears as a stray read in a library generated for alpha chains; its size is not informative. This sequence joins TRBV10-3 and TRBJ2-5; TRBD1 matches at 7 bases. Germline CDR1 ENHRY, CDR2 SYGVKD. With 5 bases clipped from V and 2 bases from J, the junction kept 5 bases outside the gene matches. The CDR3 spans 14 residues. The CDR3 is CAISNRGRQETQYF. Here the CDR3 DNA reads TGTGCCATCAGTAACAGGGGCAGGCAAGAGACCCAGTACTTC.